The rows below give T cell receptor beta chains drawn from one sample of a study of shared clonotypes between healthy human individuals. Clones were sequenced by immunoSEQ multiplex PCR, and TCRdb holds only the in-frame ones, with some missing. The sample carries 950,000 to 1,300,000 clones, about 70% recorded once. Sample: memory CD4+ T cells sorted from blood. The receptors originated from a man aged 18 to 35 in good health. Each CDR3 is given with its conserved first and last residue. The D gene is left open where the match is weak. Rows give clone size only sometimes, using once, few, many, or a class for an expanded clone.

D gene	J gene	V gene	clone size	CDR3 DNA	CDR3 protein
.	TRBJ2-7	TRBV7-9	.	TGTGCCAGCAGCTTCAGTAGTCTGTACGAGCAGTACTTC	CASSFSSLYEQYF
.	TRBJ1-5	TRBV25-1	.	TGTGCCAGCAGTGAATGTGGGGGACCCCGGTTTTGGTACCAGCCCCAGCATTTT	CASSECGGPRFWYQPQHF
.	TRBJ1-1	TRBV2	.	TGTGCCAGCAGACGAGGGGGGCGGTACACTGAAGCTTTCTTT	CASRRGGRYTEAFF
.	TRBJ1-1	TRBV5-1	.	TGCGCCAGCAGCTTGGTGGCGGGCACTGAAGCTTTCTTT	CASSLVAGTEAFF
.	TRBJ2-6	TRBV6-8	.	TGTGCCAGCAGTTATTCCAACGCTCTAACAAGTCGGGCCAACGTCCTGACTTTC	CASSYSNALTSRANVLTF
.	TRBJ1-6	TRBV11-1	few	TGTGCCAGCAGCTTAGGCCCCGAGGGGTCACCCCTCCACTTT	CASSLGPEGSPLHF
TRBD2	TRBJ2-3	TRBV9	many	TGTGCCAGCAGCCCCCGAAACGGGAGGCCTCCAGATACGCAGTATTTT	CASSPRNGRPPDTQYF
TRBD1	TRBJ1-1	TRBV7-2	.	TGTGCCAGCAGCCCGGGCACAGGGGGCAGGACTGAAGCTTTCTTT	CASSPGTGGRTEAFF
.	TRBJ2-5	TRBV5-1	.	TGCGCCAGCAGTAAGTCGCAGGAGGTGGAGACCCAGTACTTC	CASSKSQEVETQYF
TRBD1	TRBJ2-3	TRBV28	.	TGTGCCAGCTGGACAGGGGGCATGAATACGCAGTATTTT	CASWTGGMNTQYF
TRBD1	TRBJ2-7	TRBV11-2	.	TGTGCCAGCAGCCAAGGGGGCGGCACTGGCTCCTACGAGCAGTACTTC	CASSQGGGTGSYEQYF
.	TRBJ2-1	TRBV11-2	once	TGTGCCAGCAGCCCGTCGGGCAATGAGCAGTTCTTC	CASSPSGNEQFF
.	TRBJ2-5	TRBV7-2	.	TGTGCCAGCAGCCCGGACCCCCCAGAGACCCAGTACTTC	CASSPDPPETQYF
TRBD2	TRBJ2-3	TRBV4-2	.	TGTGCCAGCAGCCTTAGCGGGGGCAGCACAGATACGCAGTATTTT	CASSLSGGSTDTQYF
.	TRBJ2-1	TRBV9	.	TGTGCCAGCAGCGTAGTGGGGAAAAGGTCCTACAATGAGCAGTTCTTC	CASSVVGKRSYNEQFF
.	TRBJ1-5	TRBV19	.	TGTGCCAGTAGTATCATGAATCAGCCCCAGCATTTT	CASSIMNQPQHF
.	TRBJ1-1	TRBV18	once	TGTGCCAGCTCATCAGGGACAATGAACACTGAAGCTTTCTTT	CASSSGTMNTEAFF
TRBD2	TRBJ2-1	TRBV2	few	TGTGCCAGCAAGCGGGAGGAAAATGAGCAGTTCTTC	CASKREENEQFF
TRBD1	TRBJ2-7	TRBV2	.	TGTGCCAGCAGTGCCGGGACAGGGGACCGTGAGCAGTACTTC	CASSAGTGDREQYF
.	TRBJ2-4	TRBV4-1	.	TGCGCCAGCAGCCTTTTCGGGGCCCCCGGGACACAACACAGTCTAGTCAAAAACATTCAGTACTTC	CASSLFGAPGTQHSLVKNIQYF